Listed below are T cell receptor beta chains from one sample, sequenced in a study of T cells expressing NK-cell markers. TCRdb reprocessed the 5' RACE reads, with one entry per CDR3 protein and no DNA. This sample's table has hundreds of thousands of distinct CDR3 sequences. The specimen was blood T cells: a sorted CD56 or NKG2C T cell subset, CD4+ or CD8+ T cells, or bulk PBMC T cells (not recorded which). The source of these receptors is a woman aged 18-70 years in good health. Both conserved end residues are part of each CDR3.

TRBJ2-1	TRBV28	CASRSGARRELF
TRBJ2-2	TRBV20-1	CSADLRNTGELFF
TRBJ2-7	TRBV7-2	CASSAAYEQYF
TRBJ1-2	TRBV20-1	CSALFRQGGVGYTF
TRBJ2-5	TRBV2	CASTTGQETQYF
TRBJ2-5	TRBV4-2	CASSQDATGGLEKTQYF
TRBJ2-5	TRBV4-1	CASSVRDSQETQYF
TRBJ2-3	TRBV19	CASRKLAGDRTDTQYF
TRBJ2-3	TRBV3-1	CASSPRGGTTDTQYF
TRBJ1-1	TRBV12-3/TRBV12-4	CASRRRTGAGTEAFF
TRBJ1-4	TRBV12-3/TRBV12-4	CASSCWGCEKLFF
TRBJ2-3	TRBV11-3	CASSWTSGTDTQYF
TRBJ1-2	TRBV6-1	CASSPYREGYGYTF
TRBJ2-1	TRBV7-2	CASRPGQQYNEQFF
TRBJ2-5	TRBV29-1	CSVEGGIGKETQYF
TRBJ2-2	TRBV29-1	CSVGVLNTGELFF
TRBJ1-2	TRBV24-1	CATSDIDTSGDYGYTF
TRBJ2-7	TRBV9	CASSGIDRGSYEQYF
TRBJ2-2	TRBV7-3	CASSSNGATGELFF
TRBJ1-6	TRBV18	CASSPAGTGGDSPLHF
TRBJ2-1	TRBV20-1	CSASPPGGEQFF
TRBJ2-3	TRBV5-1	CASTRASGIVADTQYF
TRBJ2-1	TRBV29-1	CSVERSSYNEQFF
TRBJ2-1	TRBV5-5	CASSPQRSGGYNEQFF
TRBJ1-2	TRBV9	CASSAEHNRAGGYTF
TRBJ1-3	TRBV28	CASSLPRRGSGNTIYF
TRBJ2-5	TRBV7-9	CASSSRTEQETQYF
TRBJ2-2	TRBV12-3/TRBV12-4	CASRGLAANTGELFF
TRBJ2-3	TRBV28	CASSLDIAGSDTQYF
TRBJ1-1	TRBV5-5	CASSLSPGGVENTEAFF
TRBJ2-1	TRBV19	CASSEYAKRNEQFF
TRBJ1-3	TRBV2	CASSEEVGTGNTIYF
TRBJ2-3	TRBV7-9	CASSYSIARGGVDTQYF
TRBJ2-5	TRBV7-9	CASSLARDRETQYF
TRBJ1-1	TRBV12-3/TRBV12-4	CASSPRENTEAFF
TRBJ1-2	TRBV7-2	CASSFTNAGYTF